Below are 32 T cell receptor beta chains sequenced from a single sample in a study of PD-1 blockade in classical Hodgkin lymphoma. Only in-frame clones appear in the TCRdb table, and some are missing; sequencing was by immunoSEQ multiplex PCR. This sample has approximately 30,000 clones, with about 72% found just once. This sample's time point: cycle 4 day 1 (C4D1), after 6 weeks of nivolumab. Every patient experienced relapse after autologous stem cell transplantation, and brentuximab vedotin exposure varied. Sequencing was performed on peripheral blood mononuclear cells (PBMCs), taken before the fourth cycle of nivolumab. These receptor sequences come from a human donor with classical Hodgkin lymphoma.

In its sample, this clone was seen once. The chain joins TRBV6-6 to TRBJ2-7, with 8 bases lining up with TRBD2. Germline V CDR1 and CDR2: MNHNY, SVGAGI (reference sequence). The CDR3 spans 16 residues. J gave up 0 bases and V 5 bases, and 9 bases lay outside the gene matches. CDR3 region: CASSPGLAGSSYEQYF. The CDR3 bases are TGTGCCAGCAGTCCTGGCCTAGCGGGTAGCTCCTACGAGCAGTACTTC.

V gene TRBV7-2 combines with J gene TRBJ2-2; D uncertain. Looked up from germline, CDR1 is SGHTA and CDR2 is FQGNSA. Trimming removed 5 bases at V and 1 base at J, with 5 bases between. CDR3 length: 13 amino acids. The CDR3 DNA reads as TGTGCCAGCAGCGGGCAGAACACCGGGGAGCTGTTTTTT. It codes for CASSGQNTGELFF.

This rearrangement joins TRBV7-9 to TRBJ1-6; D may be TRBD1 (5 bases). CDR1 and CDR2 (germline): SEHNR, FQNEAQ (reference sequence). The CDR3 is 12 amino acids. The V end lost 3 bases, the J end lost 9 bases, and 6 bases lay between the germline ends. CDR3 in amino acids: CASSLGGSPLHF. As DNA, the CDR3 is TGTGCCAGCAGCTTGGGGGGTTCACCCCTCCACTTT.

This chain links TRBV6-6 with TRBJ2-7, with 7 bases matching TRBD1. CDR1 and CDR2 from the germline V gene are MNHNY and SVGAGI (reference sequence). The CDR3 has 15 residues. After removal of 4 bases from V and 5 bases from J, the junction contained 11 bases not matched to a gene. This CDR3 reads CASSWGTVFNHEQYF. The DNA of the CDR3 is TGTGCCAGCAGTTGGGGGACAGTCTTTAACCACGAGCAGTACTTC.

J is TRBJ2-1 and V is TRBV5-8; 8 bases match TRBD2. This CDR3 contains 12 residues. V lost 5 bases to trimming and J lost 6 bases; unmatched junction nucleotides: 1. CDR1 and CDR2 from the germline V gene are SGHTS and YDEGEE. The CDR3 coding sequence is TGTGCCAGCAGTAGCGGGATCAATGAGCAGTTCTTC. This codes for CASSSGINEQFF.

The chain recombines TRBV7-2 with TRBJ2-2; 7 bases match TRBD1. This CDR3 has 18 amino acids. J gave up 5 bases and V 5 bases, and 17 bases lay outside the gene matches. Per the germline V gene, CDR1 is SGHTA and CDR2 is FQGNSA. Written as DNA, the CDR3 is TGTGCCAGCAGCCCGCCCCTACGACCTACGACAGGGACCGGGGAGCTGTTTTTT. Translation gives CASSPPLRPTTGTGELFF.

The V gene is TRBV7-9, the J gene TRBJ2-2; 7 bases agree with TRBD1. CDR3 length: 15 amino acids. Looked up from germline, CDR1 is SEHNR and CDR2 is FQNEAQ (reference sequence). Germline trimming cut 3 bases from V and 4 bases from J; bases unmatched to any gene: 5. The CDR3 protein is CASSLRAGGTGELFF. The CDR3 DNA is TGTGCCAGCAGCTTGCGTGCAGGGGGCACCGGGGAGCTGTTTTTT.

The CDR3 reads CASSAGQGGSGNTIYF. The DNA of the CDR3 is TGTGCCAGCTCGGCTGGACAGGGCGGGAGTGGAAACACCATATATTTT. V usage is TRBV28 and J usage is TRBJ1-3; 8 bases are a match to TRBD1. V lost 8 bases to trimming and J lost 3 bases; unmatched junction nucleotides: 12. The length of the CDR3 is 16 residues. CDR1 is MDHEN and CDR2 is SYDVKM in the germline V gene.

V usage is TRBV4-2 and J usage is TRBJ2-2, with 8 nucleotides matching TRBD2. The V gene's germline CDR1 is LGHNA and CDR2 YNFKEQ. The CDR3 runs to 16 residues. V lost 4 bases, J lost 4 bases, and 8 bases stayed unmatched. CDR3 sequence (DNA): TGTGCCAGCAGCCTCTTTAGCGGGGCCCTCACCGGGGAGCTGTTTTTT. Its translation: CASSLFSGALTGELFF.

This clone was recorded once. J is TRBJ2-7 and V is TRBV6-6; D possibly corresponds to TRBD1 (7 bases). V dropped 7 bases and J dropped 7 bases, with 26 bases sitting between them. Germline assignment: CDR1 MNHNY and CDR2 SVGAGI (reference sequence). This CDR3 is built from 16 residues. CDR3 loop: CASTSGAGQTKGEQYF. The DNA of the CDR3 is TGTGCCAGCACCTCGGGGGCGGGACAGACTAAGGGGGAGCAGTACTTC.

This clone was counted only a few times. The V gene is TRBV30, the J gene TRBJ1-5, with D maybe TRBD1 (5 bases). This CDR3 has 14 residues. The germline V and J ends were trimmed by 2 bases and 3 bases, with 11 bases remaining between them. The V gene's germline CDR1 is GTSNPN and CDR2 SVGIG (reference sequence). The CDR3 bases are TGTGCCTGGAGTCTCGGGGGAACCAATCAGCCCCAGCATTTT. Protein sequence: CAWSLGGTNQPQHF.

Only a few counts were recorded for this clone. The chain couples TRBV28 to TRBJ2-7, with D hard to call. Between the trimmed V and J ends, which lost 2 bases and 3 bases, there was a span of 17 bases. Germline-derived CDR1 and CDR2 are MDHEN and SYDVKM. The CDR3 runs to 16 residues. CDR3 in amino acids: CASSLSPRSDLYEQYF. The DNA of the CDR3 is TGTGCCAGCAGTTTAAGTCCGCGAAGTGACCTCTACGAGCAGTACTTC.

This clone ranks as medium-sized. The chain has TRBV5-6 and TRBJ2-5; tentatively, D is TRBD1 (5 bases). Germline V CDR1 and CDR2: SGHDT, YYEEEE. The CDR3 is made up of 17 amino acids. Trimming stripped 1 base from V and 4 bases from J, with 20 bases between. Here the CDR3 DNA reads TGTGCCAGCAGCTTGCGGTCTGGGCAGGGTGGTCGAGAGACCCAGTACTTC. Translating it yields CASSLRSGQGGRETQYF.

The chain combines TRBV4-2 with TRBJ2-2; 12 nucleotides align to TRBD2. Per the germline V gene, CDR1 is LGHNA and CDR2 is YNFKEQ. V lost 1 base and J lost 4; bases outside the gene matches: 1. CDR3 length: 16 amino acids. The CDR3: CASSQGLAGATGELFF. The DNA of the CDR3 is TGTGCCAGCAGCCAAGGACTAGCGGGAGCCACCGGGGAGCTGTTTTTT.

V usage is TRBV23-1 and J usage is TRBJ2-7, with D perhaps TRBD2 (5 bases). TRBV23-1 is an open reading frame whose function is uncertain. V was shortened by 2 bases and J by 2 bases, with 16 bases between the two germline ends. The CDR3 is made up of 16 amino acids. Here the CDR3 reads CASSQNAGSTTYEQYF. Written as DNA, the CDR3 is TGCGCCAGCAGTCAAAACGCGGGCTCAACTACCTACGAGCAGTACTTC.

In its sample, this clone is medium-sized. The J gene is TRBJ1-2, the V gene TRBV19; the D gene is possibly TRBD1 (5 bases). The CDR3 spans 11 residues. V gave up 7 bases and J gave up 7 bases, with 10 bases separating them. Germline CDR1 and CDR2: LNHDA and SQIVND (reference sequence). DNA for the CDR3: TGTGCCAGTAAATCGGGGCCTGGCTACACCTTC. Protein product: CASKSGPGYTF.

This clone was seen a handful of times. The V call is TRBV7-8, the J call TRBJ1-1, with no clear D. Germline CDR1 and CDR2: SGHVS and FQNEAQ. V shed 0 bases and J shed 5 bases, with 7 bases lying between them. This CDR3 comprises 13 residues. CDR3 in DNA: TGTGCCAGCAGCTTAGCTCGGTTAACTGAAGCTTTCTTT. Residues: CASSLARLTEAFF.

J is TRBJ1-6 and V is TRBV11-2; 7 bases match TRBD1. Unmatched junction bases numbered 2, after V lost 0 bases and J lost 6 bases. Germline V CDR1 and CDR2: SGHAT, FQNNGV. The CDR3 contains 15 residues. CDR3 bases: TGTGCCAGCAGCTTAGAAGGACAGGCTAATTCACCCCTCCACTTT. Protein: CASSLEGQANSPLHF. The entire variable domain, with the rest obtained from reference TRBV11-2 and TRBJ1-6, is as follows: EAGVAQSPRYKIIEKRQSVAFWCNPISGHATLYWYQQILGQGPKLLIQFQNNGVVDDSQLPKDRFSAERLKGVDSTLKIQPAKLEDSAVYLCASSLEGQANSPLHFGNGTRLTVT.

This clone was recorded once. CDR3 coding DNA: TGTGCCAGCAGTTTATTAGGCCCTGGCAATGAGCAGTTCTTC. It yields the protein CASSLLGPGNEQFF. The genes are TRBV28 and TRBJ2-1; no reliable D call. Trimming took off 1 base at V and 6 bases at J, with 10 bases between the two ends. The germline gives CDR1 MDHEN, CDR2 SYDVKM. The CDR3 runs 14 residues.

The rearrangement links TRBV5-1 to TRBJ2-6, with a tentative D call TRBD1 (6 bases). The CDR3 has 17 residues. Germline loops: CDR1 SGHRS, CDR2 YFSETQ. V lost 3 bases and J 4 bases, leaving 17 bases between the germline ends. CDR3 sequence reads: CASSYRVSVSGANVLTF. The CDR3 bases are TGCGCCAGCAGCTACAGGGTATCCGTATCGGGGGCCAACGTCCTGACTTTC.

The chain employs TRBV4-1 and TRBJ2-5; 8 bases match TRBD2. CDR1 is MGHRA and CDR2 is YSYEKL in the germline V gene. CDR3 length: 17 amino acids. With 4 bases clipped from V and 5 bases from J, the junction kept 15 bases outside the gene matches. The CDR3 region is CASSRGHSGLGEETQYF. The CDR3 region has the DNA TGCGCCAGCAGCCGCGGACACTCGGGACTAGGAGAGGAGACCCAGTACTTC.

CDR3 amino acids: CASSEGGETQYF. CDR3 DNA sequence: TGTGCCAGCAGCGAAGGGGGAGAGACCCAGTACTTC. The genes are TRBV9 and TRBJ2-5, with a tentative D call TRBD1 (6 bases). The V gene lost 3 bases and the J gene lost 4 bases, with 7 bases spanning the gap. The CDR3 length is 12 residues. Germline V gene data show CDR1 as SGDLS and CDR2 as YYNGEE.

The genes are TRBV18 and TRBJ2-3; D is unclear. This CDR3 has 14 residues. CDR1 and CDR2 (germline): KGHSH, LQKENI. V was shortened by 7 bases and J by 2 bases, with 13 bases between the two germline ends. CDR3 sequence reads: CASLEDRNTDTQYF. The DNA of the CDR3 is TGTGCCAGCTTAGAGGACCGTAACACAGATACGCAGTATTTT.

The rearrangement links TRBV6-5 to TRBJ1-5; D is uncertain. V dropped 0 bases and J dropped 3 bases, with 9 bases sitting between them. Germline values: CDR1 MNHEY, CDR2 SVGAGI. This CDR3 has 15 amino acids. CDR3 region: CASSYSAGVNQPQHF. The CDR3 DNA reads TGTGCCAGCAGTTACTCGGCGGGCGTCAATCAGCCCCAGCATTTT.

This sequence joins TRBV19 and TRBJ1-5; no firm D call. This CDR3 has 16 residues. The V and J ends lost 5 bases and 0 bases respectively, with 14 bases between them. Germline V gene sequence: CDR1 LNHDA, CDR2 SQIVND (reference sequence). DNA for the CDR3: TGTGCCAGTAGTGACCGGAGAGTCTATAGCAATCAGCCCCAGCATTTT. Protein: CASSDRRVYSNQPQHF.

The gene calls are TRBV9 and TRBJ2-1, with 8 bases that match TRBD2. The germline gives CDR1 SGDLS, CDR2 YYNGEE. J was trimmed by 4 bases and V by 2 bases; bases with no gene match: 5. The CDR3 contains 15 residues. CDR3 DNA sequence: TGTGCCAGCAGCGTGACGGGGGGGACTTACAATGAGCAGTTCTTC. Translation gives CASSVTGGTYNEQFF.

CDR3 region: CASSLLAGGSYNEQFF. The CDR3 DNA reads as TGTGCCAGCAGCTTACTAGCGGGAGGTTCCTACAATGAGCAGTTCTTC. This sequence joins TRBV7-9 and TRBJ2-1, with 11 bases matching TRBD2. The V gene's germline CDR1 is SEHNR and CDR2 FQNEAQ (reference sequence). V lost 2 bases and J lost 1; bases outside the gene matches: 1. The CDR3 runs to 16 residues.

The genes are TRBV6-5 and TRBJ2-7; 7 nucleotides line up with TRBD1. The CDR3 contains 13 residues. The V gene's germline CDR1 is MNHEY and CDR2 SVGAGI. V trimming: 5 bases; J trimming: 4 bases; junction bases outside the gene matches: 5. CDR3 nucleotides: TGTGCCAGCAGTCGCCTCAGGGGGTACGAGCAGTACTTC. It encodes CASSRLRGYEQYF.

In this sample, this clone is medium-sized. The V and J genes are TRBV28 and TRBJ2-1; 7 positions agree with TRBD2. Trimming removed 2 bases from V and 3 bases from J; junction bases left unmatched: 1. This CDR3 spans 14 amino acids. Germline lookup yields CDR1 MDHEN and CDR2 SYDVKM. The CDR3 loop is CASSLPSGYNEQFF. CDR3 nucleotides: TGTGCCAGCAGTTTACCTAGCGGCTACAATGAGCAGTTCTTC.

This chain connects TRBV18 to TRBJ1-2; D uncertain. This CDR3 is built from 14 residues. V was pared by 2 bases and J by 3 bases, with 10 bases between. Germline assignment: CDR1 KGHSH and CDR2 LQKENI. The CDR3 protein is CASSPLPGDYGYTF. CDR3 coding DNA: TGTGCCAGCTCACCATTGCCCGGGGACTATGGCTACACCTTC.

This clone turned up a few times. V and J are TRBV6-5 and TRBJ1-1; a possible D gene is TRBD1 (5 bases). Germline assignment: CDR1 MNHEY and CDR2 SVGAGI. The CDR3 totals 13 residues. The ends were cut back, 7 bases at V and 0 bases at J, with 9 bases in the middle. CDR3 sequence reads: CASNGQMNTEAFF. CDR3 DNA sequence: TGTGCCAGCAATGGACAAATGAACACTGAAGCTTTCTTT.

The chain is built from TRBV5-1 and TRBJ2-1, with 11 bases fitting TRBD2. The CDR3 is made up of 16 amino acids. Trimming removed 6 bases from V and 3 bases from J; junction bases left unmatched: 8. Germline-derived CDR1 and CDR2 are SGHRS and YFSETQ. The CDR3 coding sequence is TGCGCCAGCACCCCCCTAGCGGGGGGTCTCTACAATGAGCAGTTCTTC. As protein: CASTPLAGGLYNEQFF.